The 5 T cell receptor beta chains below all came from one sample that was sequenced in a study of CD8 T cells in Susac syndrome. Random hexamers primed reverse transcription of roughly 0.5 to 1 ug RNA. TCRdb re-called the immunoSEQ multiplex PCR reads with MiXCR, one entry per CDR3 protein. This table holds about 190,000 distinct CDR3 sequences, around 95% found once. Sequencing was done on a sample of CD4+ T cells from PBMCs. All receptors come from a human donor with Susac syndrome.

The chain couples TRBV9 to TRBJ1-2; D not resolved. Deletions cut 4 bases from V and 4 bases from J, with 11 bases between. Germline loops: CDR1 SGDLS, CDR2 YYNGEE. CDR3 length: 13 residues. The DNA for the CDR3 is TGTGCCAGCAGCACAAAAGAACGCTATGGCTACACCTTC. Translating gives CASSTKERYGYTF.

The J gene is TRBJ2-1, the V gene TRBV7-2; TRBD2 matches 14 bases. The CDR3 loop spans 15 amino acids. Germline trimming cut 5 bases from V and 8 bases from J; bases unmatched to any gene: 5. CDR1 is SGHTA and CDR2 is FQGNSA in the germline V gene. This CDR3 reads CASSTGLAGVDEQFF. Here the CDR3 DNA reads TGTGCCAGCAGCACGGGACTAGCGGGGGTTGATGAGCAGTTCTTC.

The rearrangement uses TRBV18 and TRBJ1-1; TRBD1 is a possible D gene (6 bases). Looked up from germline, CDR1 is KGHSH and CDR2 is LQKENI. V was trimmed by 6 bases and J by 10 bases, leaving 21 bases between them. The CDR3 is 14 residues long. CDR3 residues: CASSPDRYLSRAFF. The CDR3 coding sequence is TGTGCCAGCTCCCCCGACAGGTACCTCTCTCGAGCTTTCTTT.

This clonotype was recorded once. This chain links TRBV7-3 with TRBJ2-2, with TRBD1 identical over 9 bases. The CDR3 spans 17 residues. Per the germline V gene, CDR1 is SGHTA and CDR2 is FQGTGA. With V trimmed by 4 bases and J by 3 bases, 9 bases remained unmatched. The chain's CDR3 is CASSSRGTGPYTGELFF. The CDR3 coding sequence is TGTGCCAGCAGCTCTAGGGGGACAGGGCCCTACACCGGGGAGCTGTTTTTT.

V gene TRBV6-5 combines with J gene TRBJ2-7, with TRBD1 matching over 8 bases. Per germline, CDR1 MNHEY and CDR2 SVGAGI. The CDR3 extends over 13 amino acids. V shed 9 bases, J shed 3 bases, and the junction held 7 bases outside the gene matches. The CDR3 reads CASQRTGFYEQYF. CDR3 bases: TGTGCCAGTCAGAGGACAGGGTTCTACGAGCAGTACTTC.